These T cell receptor beta chains were read from a single sample in a study of beta chain features in type 1 diabetes. Measured with immunoSEQ multiplex PCR; TCRdb has only the in-frame clones, and not every one. The sample contains about 330,000 clones, roughly 9.6% of which appear only once. Sequenced: naive CD4+ T cells from blood. These receptors came from a woman aged 25 to 39 in good health. CDR3s include the opening cysteine and the closing phenylalanine or tryptophan. A D gene is named only where the DNA matches it firmly. Some rows mark clone size as missing; the rest say once, few, many or name a class of expanded clone.

V,J,D,size,CDR3,DNA
TRBV4-2,TRBJ2-1,.,.,CASSQDLLAPRPNEQFF,TGTGCCAGCAGCCAAGATCTGCTAGCGCCACGGCCGAATGAGCAGTTCTTC
TRBV4-3,TRBJ2-3,TRBD2,.,CASSPLGGIADTQYF,TGCGCCAGCAGCCCTCTGGGGGGGATCGCAGATACGCAGTATTTT
TRBV5-1,TRBJ2-7,TRBD1,.,CASSPRQGGSYEQYF,TGCGCCAGCAGCCCTCGACAGGGGGGCTCCTACGAGCAGTACTTC
TRBV28,TRBJ1-2,.,.,CASSAANYGYTF,TGTGCCAGCAGTGCAGCTAACTATGGCTACACCTTC
TRBV30,TRBJ1-1,.,many,CAWRGDVTEAFF,TGTGCCTGGAGGGGAGATGTCACTGAAGCTTTCTTT
TRBV21-1,TRBJ2-1,.,few,CASSKRAGGARHEQFF,TGTGCCAGCAGCAAACGGGCGGGAGGTGCCCGACATGAGCAGTTCTTC
TRBV7-2,TRBJ2-2,TRBD2,few,CASSWGLVDTGELFF,TGTGCCAGCAGCTGGGGACTAGTGGACACCGGGGAGCTGTTTTTT
TRBV2,TRBJ1-2,.,few,CASTSPYGDYGYTF,TGTGCCAGCACCTCACCCTACGGAGACTATGGCTACACCTTC
TRBV6-5,TRBJ2-1,.,few,CASSSLRANEQFF,TGTGCCAGCAGCTCCCTCAGGGCCAATGAGCAGTTCTTC
TRBV16,TRBJ1-5,TRBD1,.,CASSQSMDRGGQPQHF,TGTGCCAGCAGCCAATCAATGGACAGGGGGGGACAGCCCCAGCATTTT